This TCR beta chain was recovered during a study of vaccination effects on CD4 cells after COVID-19. Germline CDR1 SGHNT, CDR2 YYREEE (reference sequence). The CDR3 contains 12 residues. V lost 0 bases, J lost 3 bases, and 4 bases lay in between. This clone was observed a handful of times. Its cognate antigen is unknown. Clones were sequenced by immunoSEQ multiplex PCR, and TCRdb holds only the in-frame ones, with some missing. The sample yields around 14,000 clones, 72% seen once. General study findings and limits: After vaccination, at late timepoints, clones induced by infection and by vaccine contracted markedly. Only a few convalescent patients and no early post-infection timepoints featured in the study.

Before sequencing, viral peptide pools were used by the ViraFEST assay to expand antigen-specific CD4+ T cells. Following a roughly 9-day culture, CD4+ T cells were purified. The cohort was immunized with two doses of either the BNT162b2 or mRNA-1273 vaccine. Half-medium changes using IL-2 medium occurred on days 3 and 7. The chain recombines TRBV5-4 with TRBJ2-7; D gene ambiguous. The specimen was CD4+ T cells from PBMCs cultured with SARS-CoV-2 spike peptides, collected after COVID-19 vaccination. The TCR comes from a human donor who received a COVID-19 vaccine. The CDR3 region is CASSLEDYEQYF. In nucleotides, the CDR3 is TGTGCCAGCAGCTTGGAAGACTACGAGCAGTACTTC.